Each of the 7 T cell receptor beta chains below was sequenced from the same sample in a study of Graves' ophthalmopathy and Graves' hyperthyroidism. As the template, RNA transcripts were used to amplify TCR beta CDR3 regions. First-round RT-PCR employed HTBI primers, with a second-round multiplex PCR after it. Via MiXCR, TCRdb re-called the multiplex PCR reads, giving one row per CDR3 protein. The data hold fewer than 350,000 distinct CDR3 sequences, with 15% to 20% observed a single time. Sequences were obtained from peripheral blood. The origin of the receptors is an adult man with Graves' ophthalmopathy.

The rearrangement uses TRBV6-1 and TRBJ1-5, with D possibly being TRBD1 (6 bases). Trimming left V 4 bases short and J 6 bases short, with 16 bases between. Germline loops: CDR1 MNHNS, CDR2 SASEGT. The CDR3 is 15 amino acids. In DNA form, the CDR3 reads TGTGCCAGCAGTGCCTCGGACAGTTATGGTCAGCCCCAGCATTTT. The encoded protein is CASSASDSYGQPQHF.

This clonotype was counted ten times or more. The gene calls are TRBV20-1 and TRBJ1-2; perhaps TRBD1 as D (5 bases). CDR1 is DFQATT and CDR2 is SNEGSKA in the germline V gene (reference sequence). The CDR3 covers 14 residues. Trimming shortened V by 1 base and J by 3 bases, and 12 bases separated the two germline ends. CDR3 DNA sequence: TGCAGTGCTAGAGGTGGGACCTCGGACTATGGCTACACCTTC. Amino acid sequence: CSARGGTSDYGYTF.

V gene TRBV15 combines with J gene TRBJ2-5; 7 bases agree with TRBD2. Trimming cost V 5 bases and J 3 bases; bases outside gene matches: 3. The CDR3 has 13 amino acids. Germline CDR1 LNHNV, CDR2 YYDKDF (reference sequence). The CDR3: CATSLADKETQYF. CDR3 in DNA: TGTGCCACCAGCCTAGCGGATAAAGAGACCCAGTACTTC.

This clonotype was counted at least ten times. J is TRBJ2-7 and V is TRBV7-2; 11 bases line up with TRBD2. CDR1 and CDR2 from the germline V gene are SGHTA and FQGNSA. The CDR3 spans 15 residues. The V and J ends lost 2 bases and 7 bases, in that order; junction bases with no gene match: 7. The CDR3 spells CASSLTSGGEREQYF. For the CDR3, the DNA is TGTGCCAGCAGCTTAACTAGCGGGGGCGAAAGGGAGCAGTACTTC.

The chain uses TRBV6-1 and TRBJ2-7; 9 bases are shared with TRBD1. Unmatched junction bases numbered 13, after V lost 6 bases and J lost 7 bases. Germline V CDR1 and CDR2: MNHNS, SASEGT. The CDR3 consists of 15 residues. CDR3 residues: CASRQLRTGVGEQYF. CDR3 coding DNA: TGTGCCAGCAGGCAGTTAAGGACAGGGGTGGGGGAGCAGTACTTC.

The J gene is TRBJ1-2, the V gene TRBV2, with D possibly matching TRBD1 (6 bases). The CDR3 has 14 amino acids. Germline lookup yields CDR1 SNHLY and CDR2 FYNNEI. The germline V and J ends were trimmed by 1 base and 7 bases, with 13 bases remaining between them. CDR3 bases: TGTGCCAGCAGTGAAGACGGGACATACCCTGGCTACACCTTC. Translation: CASSEDGTYPGYTF.

This clonotype was counted many times. This sequence joins TRBV15 and TRBJ1-5; 7 nucleotides line up with TRBD1. V shed 8 bases, J shed 9 bases, and the junction held 13 bases outside the gene matches. Germline V gene data show CDR1 as LNHNV and CDR2 as YYDKDF (reference sequence). The length of the CDR3 is 14 residues. The CDR3 loop is CATQGGGLSLPQHF. DNA of the CDR3: TGTGCCACCCAGGGGGGGGGTCTGTCTCTGCCCCAGCATTTT.